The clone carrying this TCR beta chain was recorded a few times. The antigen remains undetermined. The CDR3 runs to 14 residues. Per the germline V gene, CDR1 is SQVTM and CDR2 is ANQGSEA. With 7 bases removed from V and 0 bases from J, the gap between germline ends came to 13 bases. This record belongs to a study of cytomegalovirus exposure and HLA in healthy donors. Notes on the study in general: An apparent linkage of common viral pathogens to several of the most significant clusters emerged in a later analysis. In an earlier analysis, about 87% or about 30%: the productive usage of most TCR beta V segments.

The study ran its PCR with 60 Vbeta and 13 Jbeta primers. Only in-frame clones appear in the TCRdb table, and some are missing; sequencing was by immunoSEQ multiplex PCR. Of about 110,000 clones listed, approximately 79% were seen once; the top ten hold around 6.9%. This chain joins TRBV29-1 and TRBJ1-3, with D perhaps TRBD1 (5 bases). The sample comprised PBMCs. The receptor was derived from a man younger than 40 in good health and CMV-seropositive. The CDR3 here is CSALQGTSGNTIYF. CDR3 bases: TGCAGCGCCCTTCAGGGTACCTCTGGAAACACCATATATTTT.